This record looks at one T cell receptor (beta chain) sequence and its context. Its antigen is still unknown. V gave up 2 bases and J gave up 3 bases, with 8 bases separating them. The CDR3 spans 14 residues. Germline V lookup: CDR1 SGHRS, CDR2 YFSETQ. This entry comes from a study of beta chain features in type 1 diabetes. Overall study findings and caveats: In all four CD4+ subsets, TCRB CDR3 length was significantly, moderately reduced in type 1 diabetes. Sampled from patients, naive, central memory and Treg TCRB repertoires appeared more similar than those sampled from healthy donors.

Reverse transcribing all isolated RNA meant expressed TCRB transcripts were sequenced. This table comes from immunoSEQ multiplex PCR, and its TCRdb copy is limited to in-frame clones, with some not included. Among 600,000 to 750,000 clones listed, under 15% were seen once. What was sequenced was naive CD4+ T cells from blood. The TCR was taken from a man aged 25-40 years with type 1 diabetes. The chain carries TRBV5-1 and TRBJ1-4; D is undetermined. The CDR3 DNA sequence: TGCGCCAGCAGCTTTCGAGGAGCTAATGAAAAACTGTTTTTT. Translation gives CASSFRGANEKLFF.